These T cell receptor beta chains were read from a single sample in a study of blood T cell repertoires in COVID-19. This table comes from immunoSEQ multiplex PCR, and its TCRdb copy is limited to in-frame clones, with some not included. The sample holds under 80,000 clones; roughly 83% are singletons and the top ten take around two fifths. The material sequenced was peripheral blood. The origin of the receptors is a man older than 75 with acute or convalescent COVID-19. CDR3s include the opening cysteine and the closing phenylalanine or tryptophan. The D gene is left open where the match is weak. Some rows have no size entry. The others give once, few or many, or a class for an expanded clone.

D	V	size	J	CDR3	DNA
NA	TRBV11-3	NA	TRBJ2-7	CASSLSQGSNYEQYF	TGTGCCAGCAGCTTGTCTCAGGGGTCCAACTACGAGCAGTACTTC
NA	TRBV12-3/TRBV12-4	NA	TRBJ2-7	CASSLGQFYEQYF	TGTGCCAGCAGTTTAGGGCAATTCTACGAGCAGTACTTC
TRBD1	TRBV5-4	few	TRBJ1-6	CASSSQGAVYNSPLHF	TGTGCCAGCAGCTCTCAGGGGGCAGTCTATAATTCACCCCTCCACTTT
TRBD1	TRBV28	NA	TRBJ1-5	CASRDRTGLVSNQPQHF	TGTGCCAGCAGGGATAGGACAGGCTTGGTTTCCAATCAGCCCCAGCATTTT
TRBD1	TRBV4-1	few	TRBJ2-3	CASSHRPGQGFMDGDTQYF	TGCGCCAGCAGCCACCGACCGGGACAGGGCTTTATGGATGGGGATACGCAGTATTTT
NA	TRBV14	NA	TRBJ1-3	CASSQDQILKSGNTIYF	TGTGCCAGCAGCCAAGATCAGATTTTAAAATCTGGAAACACCATATATTTT
TRBD2	TRBV5-1	NA	TRBJ2-3	CASSEGLAFSTDTQYF	TGCGCCAGCAGCGAGGGACTAGCCTTCTCCACAGATACGCAGTATTTT
NA	TRBV7-2	NA	TRBJ2-7	CASSSGHQAYEQYF	TGTGCCAGCAGCTCGGGACACCAAGCCTACGAGCAGTACTTC
NA	TRBV19	NA	TRBJ2-6	CASRTDRTWGVLTF	TGTGCCAGTAGGACTGACAGAACCTGGGGCGTCCTGACTTTC
TRBD2	TRBV6-5	NA	TRBJ2-1	CASSPGLAFYNEQFF	TGTGCCAGCAGCCCGGGACTAGCCTTCTACAATGAGCAGTTCTTC
TRBD1	TRBV15	NA	TRBJ1-2	CATSRGGRDRGWGFYGYTF	TGTGCCACCAGCAGAGGTGGGAGAGACAGGGGCTGGGGGTTCTATGGCTACACCTTC
NA	TRBV5-1	NA	TRBJ2-2	CASSSIGTQNTGELFF	TGCGCCAGCAGCTCCATTGGGACTCAGAACACCGGGGAGCTGTTTTTT
TRBD1	TRBV5-5	few	TRBJ1-5	CASSPRAGGPNQPQHF	TGTGCCAGCAGCCCGAGGGCAGGGGGCCCCAATCAGCCCCAGCATTTT
NA	TRBV4-3	few	TRBJ1-4	CASSQDWQNNEKLFF	TGCGCCAGCAGCCAAGATTGGCAGAACAATGAAAAACTGTTTTTT
TRBD1	TRBV11-2	NA	TRBJ2-4	CASSHRGLAKNIQYF	TGTGCCAGCAGCCACAGGGGGCTGGCCAAAAACATTCAGTACTTC
TRBD1	TRBV27	NA	TRBJ1-5	CASRGSRDRNQPQHF	TGTGCCAGCAGGGGGAGTAGGGACAGAAACCAGCCCCAGCATTTT
NA	TRBV6-5	NA	TRBJ2-7	CASRSKEVVFYEQYF	TGTGCCAGCAGATCAAAGGAGGTCGTCTTCTACGAGCAGTACTTC
NA	TRBV21-1	NA	TRBJ2-3	CASSKRKGADTQYF	TGTGCCAGCAGCAAACGTAAAGGGGCAGATACGCAGTATTTT
NA	TRBV9	NA	TRBJ1-3	CASSPGEAGNTIYF	TGTGCCAGCAGCCCGGGTGAGGCTGGAAACACCATATATTTT
TRBD2	TRBV6-5	NA	TRBJ2-2	CASSPRLAQAGELFF	TGTGCCAGCAGTCCTCGACTAGCTCAGGCCGGGGAGCTGTTTTTT
TRBD2	TRBV2	NA	TRBJ2-7	CASSELAGGHEQYF	TGTGCCAGCAGTGAGTTAGCGGGGGGGCATGAGCAGTACTTC
NA	TRBV28	few	TRBJ2-7	CASSPSFSYEQYF	TGTGCCAGCAGCCCGTCTTTTTCCTACGAGCAGTACTTC
NA	TRBV19	NA	TRBJ1-2	CASSIEGSRNYGYTF	TGTGCCAGTAGTATAGAAGGATCGAGGAACTATGGCTACACCTTC
NA	TRBV2	NA	TRBJ2-2	CASPRENTGELFF	TGTGCCAGCCCGCGGGAGAACACCGGGGAGCTGTTTTTT
TRBD2	TRBV11-2	NA	TRBJ2-2	CASSPPGLAGGNGELFF	TGTGCCAGCAGCCCTCCGGGACTAGCGGGAGGAAACGGGGAGCTGTTTTTT
TRBD1	TRBV28	NA	TRBJ2-5	CASWGFPGQTTQYF	TGTGCCAGCTGGGGGTTTCCGGGACAGACGACCCAGTACTTC
NA	TRBV10-3	NA	TRBJ1-2	CAISELHGYTF	TGTGCCATCAGTGAACTCCATGGCTACACCTTC
NA	TRBV18	NA	TRBJ1-1	CASSPAGQLNTEAFF	TGTGCCAGCTCACCGGCCGGACAGTTGAACACTGAAGCTTTCTTT
NA	TRBV28	NA	TRBJ1-6	CASRPGNSPLHF	TGTGCCAGCAGACCCGGGAATTCACCCCTCCACTTT
NA	TRBV18	NA	TRBJ2-5	CASSSEYIQYF	TGTGCCAGCTCATCCGAATACATCCAGTACTTC
NA	TRBV18	NA	TRBJ1-4	CASSPNEVTDNEKLFF	TGTGCCAGCTCACCAAATGAGGTCACCGATAATGAAAAACTGTTTTTT
TRBD2	TRBV29-1	NA	TRBJ2-1	CSATSGRARLNEQFF	TGCAGCGCCACTAGCGGGAGGGCCAGGTTGAATGAGCAGTTCTTC
NA	TRBV6-2/TRBV6-3	NA	TRBJ2-7	CASSHNYEQYF	TGTGCCAGCAGTCACAATTACGAGCAGTACTTC
NA	TRBV5-5	NA	TRBJ2-5	CASSFEETSQETQYF	TGTGCCAGCAGCTTTGAAGAAACCAGCCAAGAGACCCAGTACTTC
TRBD2	TRBV3-1/TRBV3-2	NA	TRBJ2-3	CASSPLAGVGDTQYF	TGTGCCAGCAGCCCGTTAGCGGGGGTGGGGGATACGCAGTATTTT
TRBD2	TRBV7-2	NA	TRBJ2-2	CASSLGRARTGELFF	TGTGCCAGCAGCTTGGGGAGGGCCCGTACCGGGGAGCTGTTTTTT
TRBD2	TRBV28	NA	TRBJ2-7	CASMRSGGPYEQYF	TGTGCCAGCATGCGGTCGGGAGGGCCCTACGAGCAGTACTTC
TRBD1	TRBV28	NA	TRBJ1-1	CASRQTGGETEAFF	TGTGCCAGCAGACAGACAGGGGGGGAGACTGAAGCTTTCTTT
NA	TRBV19	NA	TRBJ2-1	CASSTLDSSSYNEQFF	TGTGCCAGTAGTACCCTAGACTCGAGCTCCTACAATGAGCAGTTCTTC